This T cell receptor (beta chain) comes out of a study of T cell clonality in common variable immunodeficiency. Study-level points and caveats: Links between repertoire features and CVID complications were heterogeneity-limited.

This clone was detected only a few times. The target antigen is unknown. The DNA ends 3 residues before the CDR3 does, and the rest of the CDR3 is filled in from the germline J gene. Method: immunoSEQ multiplex PCR; TCRdb's copy keeps in-frame clones and lacks some. The specimen has some 64,000 clones, none found just once. This CDR3 spans 13 amino acids. Per germline, CDR1 SEHNR and CDR2 FQNEAQ (reference sequence). The chain recombines TRBV7-9 with TRBJ1-2; 7 bases are a match to TRBD1. The TCR comes from a person aged 18-69 years in good health. Source material: peripheral blood mononuclear cells. The CDR3: CASSRDSYNDYTF. The CDR3 bases that were read are TGTGCCAGCAGCCGGGACAGCTACAATGAC.